This is a list of T cell receptor beta chains from one sample in a study of vaccination effects on CD4 cells after COVID-19. Their antigens remain unidentified. Data came from immunoSEQ multiplex PCR; TCRdb stores just in-frame clones and leaves some out. The data show roughly 23,000 clones, approximately 76% seen once. The source material was CD4+ T cells from PBMCs cultured with SARS-CoV-2 spike peptides, sampled before COVID-19 vaccination. The source is a human donor who had a prior SARS-CoV-2 infection. The CDR3 runs from the conserved cysteine through the conserved F or W. A D gene is named only where the DNA matches it firmly. Not all rows give a size; the values are once, few, many and, for expanded clones, a class.

j_gene: TRBJ2-2; d_gene: NA; v_gene: TRBV6-5; abundance: few; CDR3aa: CASSYGGNSNTGELFF; CDR3nt: TGTGCCAGCAGTTACGGCGGGAACTCCAACACCGGGGAGCTGTTTTTT
j_gene: TRBJ2-5; d_gene: TRBD2; v_gene: TRBV18; abundance: once; CDR3aa: CASSPRRLAGEQETQYF; CDR3nt: TGTGCCAGCTCACCACGAAGACTAGCGGGGGAACAAGAGACCCAGTACTTC
j_gene: TRBJ2-1; d_gene: TRBD1; v_gene: TRBV5-6; abundance: few; CDR3aa: CASSLTGANLYNEQFF; CDR3nt: TGTGCCAGCAGCTTAACAGGGGCCAACCTCTACAATGAGCAGTTCTTC
j_gene: TRBJ2-7; d_gene: NA; v_gene: TRBV2; abundance: NA; CDR3aa: CASTPESSYEQYF; CDR3nt: TGTGCCAGCACCCCAGAAAGCTCCTACGAGCAGTACTTC
j_gene: TRBJ2-7; d_gene: TRBD2; v_gene: TRBV5-4; abundance: NA; CDR3aa: CASSLGGLAGGISYEQYF; CDR3nt: TGTGCCAGCAGCTTGGGGGGACTAGCGGGGGGTATCTCCTACGAGCAGTACTTC
j_gene: TRBJ2-7; d_gene: NA; v_gene: TRBV10-3; abundance: once; CDR3aa: CAISESGATGTRSSYEQYF; CDR3nt: TGTGCCATCAGTGAGTCGGGGGCAACCGGGACGAGAAGCTCCTACGAGCAGTACTTC
j_gene: TRBJ1-2; d_gene: NA; v_gene: TRBV30; abundance: NA; CDR3aa: CAWAVQGIYYGYTF; CDR3nt: TGTGCCTGGGCGGTTCAGGGAATATACTATGGCTACACCTTC
j_gene: TRBJ2-7; d_gene: NA; v_gene: TRBV6-2/TRBV6-3; abundance: NA; CDR3aa: CASSRAGARSYEQYF; CDR3nt: TGTGCCAGCAGTAGGGCAGGGGCCCGCTCCTACGAGCAGTACTTC
j_gene: TRBJ1-2; d_gene: TRBD1; v_gene: TRBV4-1; abundance: NA; CDR3aa: CASSPAGTGRNYGYTF; CDR3nt: TGCGCCAGCAGCCCCGCCGGGACAGGGAGAAACTATGGCTACACCTTC
j_gene: TRBJ2-7; d_gene: TRBD1; v_gene: TRBV2; abundance: NA; CDR3aa: CASSRDRGHEQYF; CDR3nt: TGTGCCAGCAGCCGGGACAGGGGACATGAGCAGTACTTC
j_gene: TRBJ1-3; d_gene: NA; v_gene: TRBV5-6; abundance: once; CDR3aa: CASSQTGEGFNTIYF; CDR3nt: TGTGCCAGCAGCCAGACAGGCGAAGGTTTCAACACCATATATTTT
j_gene: TRBJ1-1; d_gene: NA; v_gene: TRBV24-1; abundance: NA; CDR3aa: CATSDLSGLPWVMNTEAFF; CDR3nt: TGTGCCACCAGTGATTTGTCAGGGTTGCCCTGGGTTATGAACACTGAAGCTTTCTTT
j_gene: TRBJ2-5; d_gene: NA; v_gene: TRBV5-1; abundance: NA; CDR3aa: CASSSRDQETQYF; CDR3nt: TGCGCCAGCAGCTCGCGGGACCAAGAGACCCAGTACTTC
j_gene: TRBJ2-5; d_gene: NA; v_gene: TRBV12-5; abundance: NA; CDR3aa: CASRLGQTQETQYF; CDR3nt: TGTGCTAGCCGGTTAGGACAGACACAAGAGACCCAGTACTTC
j_gene: TRBJ2-7; d_gene: TRBD2; v_gene: TRBV19; abundance: NA; CDR3aa: CATGLAGGPGYEQYF; CDR3nt: TGTGCCACCGGACTAGCGGGGGGGCCGGGTTACGAGCAGTACTTC
j_gene: TRBJ2-5; d_gene: TRBD1; v_gene: TRBV7-2; abundance: few; CDR3aa: CASNGTGVFGETQYF; CDR3nt: TGTGCCAGCAACGGGACAGGGGTTTTCGGAGAGACCCAGTACTTC
j_gene: TRBJ2-1; d_gene: NA; v_gene: TRBV4-1; abundance: NA; CDR3aa: CARDAVSYNEQFF; CDR3nt: TGCGCCAGAGACGCGGTCAGCTACAATGAGCAGTTCTTC
j_gene: TRBJ2-1; d_gene: NA; v_gene: TRBV15; abundance: NA; CDR3aa: CATSGLSSYNEQFF; CDR3nt: TGTGCCACCAGCGGATTGAGCTCCTACAATGAGCAGTTCTTC
j_gene: TRBJ2-7; d_gene: NA; v_gene: TRBV11-2; abundance: NA; CDR3aa: CASSSSRWDRTYEQYF; CDR3nt: TGTGCCAGCAGCTCGAGTAGGTGGGACCGAACCTACGAGCAGTACTTC
j_gene: TRBJ2-5; d_gene: TRBD1; v_gene: TRBV7-7; abundance: NA; CDR3aa: CASSLRGGVETQYF; CDR3nt: TGTGCTAGCAGCTTAAGAGGGGGCGTAGAGACCCAGTACTTC
j_gene: TRBJ2-7; d_gene: TRBD2; v_gene: TRBV7-6; abundance: NA; CDR3aa: CASTKTPVTSGAAYEQYF; CDR3nt: TGTGCCAGCACCAAAACCCCAGTTACTAGCGGGGCCGCCTACGAGCAGTACTTC
j_gene: TRBJ1-2; d_gene: TRBD1; v_gene: TRBV29-1; abundance: NA; CDR3aa: CSAGQGFYGYTF; CDR3nt: TGCAGCGCGGGACAGGGGTTCTATGGCTACACCTTC
j_gene: TRBJ2-2; d_gene: NA; v_gene: TRBV7-9; abundance: NA; CDR3aa: CASSRTVNTGELFF; CDR3nt: TGTGCCAGCAGTAGGACCGTGAACACCGGGGAGCTGTTTTTT
j_gene: TRBJ1-6; d_gene: NA; v_gene: TRBV6-1; abundance: medium-sized; CDR3aa: CASSEQTKGTTPLHF; CDR3nt: TGTGCCAGCAGTGAGCAGACAAAAGGGACGACACCCCTCCACTTT
j_gene: TRBJ2-2; d_gene: NA; v_gene: TRBV4-2; abundance: NA; CDR3aa: CASSHFQGVALNTGELFF; CDR3nt: TGTGCCAGCAGCCATTTCCAAGGGGTAGCTCTTAACACCGGGGAGCTGTTTTTT
j_gene: TRBJ1-4; d_gene: NA; v_gene: TRBV18; abundance: NA; CDR3aa: CASSPANEKLFF; CDR3nt: TGTGCCAGCTCACCAGCAAATGAAAAACTGTTTTTT
j_gene: TRBJ2-2; d_gene: NA; v_gene: TRBV3-1/TRBV3-2; abundance: few; CDR3aa: CASSQEGRENTGELFF; CDR3nt: TGTGCCAGCAGCCAAGAAGGCAGGGAGAACACCGGGGAGCTGTTTTTT
j_gene: TRBJ1-2; d_gene: NA; v_gene: TRBV2; abundance: once; CDR3aa: CASNGGNYGYTF; CDR3nt: TGTGCCAGCAATGGGGGAAACTATGGCTACACCTTC
j_gene: TRBJ2-3; d_gene: NA; v_gene: TRBV30; abundance: NA; CDR3aa: CAWSITDTQYF; CDR3nt: TGTGCCTGGAGTATTACAGATACGCAGTATTTT
j_gene: TRBJ1-5; d_gene: NA; v_gene: TRBV4-1; abundance: NA; CDR3aa: CASSQDVSGNQPQHF; CDR3nt: TGCGCCAGCAGCCAAGATGTGTCAGGCAATCAGCCCCAGCATTTT
j_gene: TRBJ1-1; d_gene: NA; v_gene: TRBV20-1; abundance: NA; CDR3aa: CSASGVSNTEAFF; CDR3nt: TGCAGTGCTAGTGGGGTCTCGAACACTGAAGCTTTCTTT
j_gene: TRBJ1-2; d_gene: TRBD1; v_gene: TRBV29-1; abundance: NA; CDR3aa: CSAAGQGGYTF; CDR3nt: TGCAGCGCTGCGGGACAGGGAGGCTACACCTTC
j_gene: TRBJ2-7; d_gene: TRBD1; v_gene: TRBV5-1; abundance: NA; CDR3aa: CASSFGTGSYEQYF; CDR3nt: TGCGCCAGCAGCTTCGGGACAGGGTCCTACGAGCAGTACTTC
j_gene: TRBJ2-7; d_gene: NA; v_gene: TRBV5-4; abundance: once; CDR3aa: CASSRGTPSYEQYF; CDR3nt: TGTGCCAGCAGCCGGGGGACTCCATCCTACGAGCAGTACTTC
j_gene: TRBJ2-7; d_gene: NA; v_gene: TRBV9; abundance: NA; CDR3aa: CASSVGPDITYEQYF; CDR3nt: TGTGCCAGCAGCGTAGGGCCGGACATTACCTACGAGCAGTACTTC
j_gene: TRBJ2-5; d_gene: TRBD1; v_gene: TRBV7-9; abundance: NA; CDR3aa: CASSSNRDRAYSETQYF; CDR3nt: TGTGCCAGCAGCTCAAACCGGGACAGGGCTTATAGTGAGACCCAGTACTTC
j_gene: TRBJ2-7; d_gene: NA; v_gene: TRBV11-3; abundance: NA; CDR3aa: CASSLGSYYEQYF; CDR3nt: TGTGCCAGCAGCTTAGGTAGCTATTACGAGCAGTACTTC
j_gene: TRBJ2-3; d_gene: NA; v_gene: TRBV2; abundance: NA; CDR3aa: CASSTSTDTQYF; CDR3nt: TGTGCCAGCAGTACTAGCACAGATACGCAGTATTTT
j_gene: TRBJ1-1; d_gene: NA; v_gene: TRBV4-2; abundance: NA; CDR3aa: CASSKSGGGGMNTEAFF; CDR3nt: TGTGCCAGCAGCAAAAGTGGTGGGGGGGGGATGAACACTGAAGCTTTCTTT
j_gene: TRBJ2-5; d_gene: TRBD2; v_gene: TRBV6-2/TRBV6-3; abundance: NA; CDR3aa: CASSYGGVLREETQYF; CDR3nt: TGTGCCAGCAGTTACGGGGGGGTCCTCAGGGAGGAGACCCAGTACTTC
j_gene: TRBJ1-2; d_gene: NA; v_gene: TRBV7-9; abundance: NA; CDR3aa: CASSLIRWGYTF; CDR3nt: TGTGCCAGCAGCTTAATCCGCTGGGGCTACACCTTC
j_gene: TRBJ1-4; d_gene: NA; v_gene: TRBV6-2/TRBV6-3; abundance: once; CDR3aa: CASSYLGGFNEKLFF; CDR3nt: TGTGCCAGCAGTTACCTGGGCGGTTTTAATGAAAAACTGTTTTTT
j_gene: TRBJ2-7; d_gene: NA; v_gene: TRBV2; abundance: NA; CDR3aa: CASRGDLLGQYF; CDR3nt: TGTGCCAGCAGGGGGGACCTTCTCGGGCAGTACTTC
j_gene: TRBJ2-5; d_gene: TRBD2; v_gene: TRBV5-4; abundance: NA; CDR3aa: CASSPGTSRLQETQYF; CDR3nt: TGTGCCAGCAGCCCCGGGACTAGCAGACTCCAAGAGACCCAGTACTTC
j_gene: TRBJ1-2; d_gene: TRBD1; v_gene: TRBV6-5; abundance: NA; CDR3aa: CASSGQGNYGYTF; CDR3nt: TGTGCCAGCAGCGGACAGGGAAACTATGGCTACACCTTC
j_gene: TRBJ1-4; d_gene: NA; v_gene: TRBV21-1; abundance: NA; CDR3aa: CASSNGTGGQNEKLFF; CDR3nt: TGTGCCAGCAGCAACGGCACAGGGGGTCAGAATGAAAAACTGTTTTTT
j_gene: TRBJ2-1; d_gene: NA; v_gene: TRBV19; abundance: NA; CDR3aa: CASSIRSTLSYNEQFF; CDR3nt: TGTGCCAGTAGTATTCGGAGTACCCTTTCCTACAATGAGCAGTTCTTC
j_gene: TRBJ2-3; d_gene: NA; v_gene: TRBV7-9; abundance: NA; CDR3aa: CASSLAFGWSETDTQYF; CDR3nt: TGTGCCAGCAGCTTAGCCTTCGGGTGGTCGGAGACCGATACGCAGTATTTT
j_gene: TRBJ2-7; d_gene: TRBD1; v_gene: TRBV5-1; abundance: NA; CDR3aa: CASSLGQTSYEQYF; CDR3nt: TGCGCCAGCAGCCTGGGACAGACCTCCTACGAGCAGTACTTC
j_gene: TRBJ2-7; d_gene: NA; v_gene: TRBV6-5; abundance: NA; CDR3aa: CASSYRDGYEQYF; CDR3nt: TGTGCCAGCAGTTACCGGGACGGATACGAGCAGTACTTC
j_gene: TRBJ2-3; d_gene: NA; v_gene: TRBV5-6; abundance: NA; CDR3aa: CASSLDRPGSDTQYF; CDR3nt: TGTGCCAGCAGCTTGGACAGGCCGGGCTCCGATACGCAGTATTTT
j_gene: TRBJ1-1; d_gene: TRBD1; v_gene: TRBV3-1/TRBV3-2; abundance: NA; CDR3aa: CASSRPGTGIPFF; CDR3nt: TGTGCCAGCAGTCGTCCCGGGACAGGGATCCCTTTCTTT
j_gene: TRBJ2-1; d_gene: NA; v_gene: TRBV25-1; abundance: NA; CDR3aa: CASSENPWGTGHNEQFF; CDR3nt: TGTGCCAGCAGTGAAAACCCCTGGGGAACTGGACACAATGAGCAGTTCTTC
j_gene: TRBJ2-7; d_gene: NA; v_gene: TRBV7-8; abundance: NA; CDR3aa: CASSLSAGYYEQYF; CDR3nt: TGTGCCAGCAGCTTGTCAGCAGGCTACTACGAGCAGTACTTC
j_gene: TRBJ2-1; d_gene: NA; v_gene: TRBV6-5; abundance: NA; CDR3aa: CASKDYYNEQFF; CDR3nt: TGTGCCAGCAAGGACTACTACAATGAGCAGTTCTTC